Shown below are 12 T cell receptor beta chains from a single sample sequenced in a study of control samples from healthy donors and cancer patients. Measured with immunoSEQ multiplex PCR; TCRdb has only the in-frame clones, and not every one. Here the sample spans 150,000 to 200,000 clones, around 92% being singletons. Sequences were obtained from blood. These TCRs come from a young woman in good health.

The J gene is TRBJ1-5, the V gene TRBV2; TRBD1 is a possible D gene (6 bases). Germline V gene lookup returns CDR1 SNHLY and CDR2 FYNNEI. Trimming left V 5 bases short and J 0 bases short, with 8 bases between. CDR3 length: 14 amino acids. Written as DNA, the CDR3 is TGTGCCAGCAGTCAACAGGGTAGCAATCAGCCCCAGCATTTT. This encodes CASSQQGSNQPQHF.

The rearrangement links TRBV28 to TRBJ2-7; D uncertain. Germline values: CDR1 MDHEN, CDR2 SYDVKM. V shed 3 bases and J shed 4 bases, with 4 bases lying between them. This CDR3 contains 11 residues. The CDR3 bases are TGTGCCAGCAGTTTCAAGTACGAGCAGTACTTC. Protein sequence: CASSFKYEQYF.

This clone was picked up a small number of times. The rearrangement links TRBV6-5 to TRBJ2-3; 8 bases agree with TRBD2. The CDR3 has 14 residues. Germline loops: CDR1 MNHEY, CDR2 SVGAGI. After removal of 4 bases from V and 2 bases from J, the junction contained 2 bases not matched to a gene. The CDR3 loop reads CASSLLADTDTQYF. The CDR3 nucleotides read TGTGCCAGCAGTTTACTAGCGGACACAGATACGCAGTATTTT.

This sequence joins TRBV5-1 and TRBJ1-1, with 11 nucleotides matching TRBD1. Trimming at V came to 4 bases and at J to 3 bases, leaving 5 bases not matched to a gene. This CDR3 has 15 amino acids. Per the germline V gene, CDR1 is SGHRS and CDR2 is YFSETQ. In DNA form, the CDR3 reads TGCGCCAGCAGCGGACGGACAGGGGGCCACACTGAAGCTTTCTTT. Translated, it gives CASSGRTGGHTEAFF.

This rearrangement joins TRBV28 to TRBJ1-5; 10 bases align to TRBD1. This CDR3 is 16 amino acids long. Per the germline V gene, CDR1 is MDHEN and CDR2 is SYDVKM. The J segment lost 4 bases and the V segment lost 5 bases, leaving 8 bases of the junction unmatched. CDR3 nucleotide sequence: TGTGCCAGCAGTCCACAGACAGGGGGCGGAAATCAGCCCCAGCATTTT. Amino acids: CASSPQTGGGNQPQHF.

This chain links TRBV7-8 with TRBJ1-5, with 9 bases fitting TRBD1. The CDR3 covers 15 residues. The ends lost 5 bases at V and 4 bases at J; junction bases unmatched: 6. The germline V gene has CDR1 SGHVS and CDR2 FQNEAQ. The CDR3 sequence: CASSATGGGNQPQHF. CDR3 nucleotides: TGTGCCAGCAGCGCGACAGGGGGAGGGAATCAGCCCCAGCATTTT.

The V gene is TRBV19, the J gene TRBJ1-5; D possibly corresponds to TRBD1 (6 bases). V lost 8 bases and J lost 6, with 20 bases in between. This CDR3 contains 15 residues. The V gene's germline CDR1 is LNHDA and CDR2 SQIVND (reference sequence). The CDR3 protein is CASSRDRTPGQPQHF. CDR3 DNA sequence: TGTGCCAGTTCACGAGACAGGACGCCCGGTCAGCCCCAGCATTTT.

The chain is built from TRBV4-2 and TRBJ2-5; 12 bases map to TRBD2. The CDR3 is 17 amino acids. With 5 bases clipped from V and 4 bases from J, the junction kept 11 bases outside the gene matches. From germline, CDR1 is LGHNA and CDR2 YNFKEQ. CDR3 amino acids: CASSYRTSGAVGETQYF. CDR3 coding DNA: TGTGCCAGCAGCTATAGGACTAGCGGGGCAGTGGGAGAGACCCAGTACTTC.

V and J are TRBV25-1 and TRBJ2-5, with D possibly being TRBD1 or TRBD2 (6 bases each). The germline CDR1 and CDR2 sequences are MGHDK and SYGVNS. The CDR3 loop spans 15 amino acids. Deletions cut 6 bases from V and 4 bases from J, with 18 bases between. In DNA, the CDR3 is TGTGCCAGCAGCGACCCCTCGGGGGCGGGAGAGACCCAGTACTTC. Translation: CASSDPSGAGETQYF.

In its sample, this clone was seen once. CDR3 sequence: CASSSTGTNEKLFF. In DNA, the CDR3 is TGTGCCAGCAGCTCGACAGGAACTAATGAAAAACTGTTTTTT. The J gene is TRBJ1-4, the V gene TRBV11-2; tentatively, D is TRBD1 (6 bases). The germline V and J ends were trimmed by 4 bases and 1 base, with 7 bases remaining between them. This CDR3 contains 14 residues. Germline CDR1 SGHAT, CDR2 FQNNGV.

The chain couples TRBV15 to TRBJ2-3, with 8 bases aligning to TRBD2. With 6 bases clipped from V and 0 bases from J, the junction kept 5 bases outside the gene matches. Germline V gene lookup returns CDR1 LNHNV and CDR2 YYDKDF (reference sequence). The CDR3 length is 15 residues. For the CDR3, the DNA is TGTGCCACCAGTCCGGGGGGGGCCAGCACAGATACGCAGTATTTT. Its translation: CATSPGGASTDTQYF.

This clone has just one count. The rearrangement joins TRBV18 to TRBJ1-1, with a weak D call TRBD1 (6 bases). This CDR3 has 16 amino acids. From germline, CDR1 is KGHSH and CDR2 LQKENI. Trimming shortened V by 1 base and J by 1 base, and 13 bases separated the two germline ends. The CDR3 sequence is CASSPLRIRGNTEAFF. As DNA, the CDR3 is TGTGCCAGCTCACCACTGCGTATCAGGGGGAACACTGAAGCTTTCTTT.